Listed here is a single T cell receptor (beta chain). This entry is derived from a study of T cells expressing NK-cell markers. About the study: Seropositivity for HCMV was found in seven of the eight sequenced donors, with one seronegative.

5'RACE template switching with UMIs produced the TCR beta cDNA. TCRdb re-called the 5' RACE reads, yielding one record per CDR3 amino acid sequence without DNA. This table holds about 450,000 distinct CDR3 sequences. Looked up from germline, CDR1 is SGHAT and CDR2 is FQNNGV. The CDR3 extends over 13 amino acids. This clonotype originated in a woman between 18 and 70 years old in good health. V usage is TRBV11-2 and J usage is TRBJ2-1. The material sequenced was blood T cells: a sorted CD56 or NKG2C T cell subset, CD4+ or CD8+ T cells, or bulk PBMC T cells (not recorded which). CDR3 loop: CASSLGGSNEQFF.